This T cell receptor beta chain was retrieved from a study of identical twins. Template switching (which added a universal primer site) was used, and cDNA carried unique molecular identifiers. TCRdb reprocessed the 5' RACE reads with MiXCR, giving one entry per CDR3 protein. The data hold 1.5 million to 2 million distinct CDR3 sequences, with less than 40% observed a single time. With respect to this clonotype: Its antigen remains unknown. One junction end does not reproduce the germline sequence, and a read error may be involved.

The CDR3 contains 17 residues. Study-wide findings and caveats: The study based its conclusions on cross-sectional statistical analysis and did not follow the same donors.

This TCR was recovered from a newborn girl in good health. The sample comprised cord blood. V usage is TRBV12-3 or TRBV12-4 and J usage is TRBJ2-3; D perhaps matches TRBD2 (6 bases). The CDR3 region has the DNA TGTGCCAGCAGTTTAGCGCATGGGCAGGCTAGCGCAGATACGCAATATTTT. Translated: CASSLAHGQASADTQYF.